This TCR beta chain was sequenced for a study of cytomegalovirus exposure and HLA in healthy donors (dated by TCRdb to 2016 to 2017). Background on the whole study: The roughly 700 repertoires of the first cohort and the roughly 120 validation repertoires were produced on the same platform, according to a later analysis. The study was designed to test whether signatures of past pathogen exposure could be identified by cataloging public T cell receptors. Along with the approximately 600-subject first cohort, a separate validation cohort of over a hundred different subjects was used. High-throughput TCR immunosequencing, statistical association of individual TCRs with disease status, and machine learning were combined to predict cytomegalovirus infection status.

Receptor libraries were prepared by the immunoSEQ multiplex PCR assay. In the source study's methods: A statistical classification framework was built to diagnose cytomegalovirus status from the catalog of TCR beta chain sequences. Drawn from immuneACCESS, this table holds only the in-frame rearrangements with V and J called that TCRdb kept. Clones are partly lost; checked studies trace under half to an unresolved V gene and leave the rest unexplained. V and J calls and clone size are copied from that table; D and trimming were computed from the DNA. This sample is represented by fewer than 60,000 clones; approximately 95% of them were singletons. The ten largest clonotypes hold approximately 8.1% of the sample. Overall results and qualifications from the work: A later analysis lacked HLA typing for the validation cohort, so it scored co-occurrence in that cohort across all 110 or so repertoires. The classifier was reported to diagnose cytomegalovirus status with high specificity and sensitivity in both the original cohort and the validation cohort. The study gave a list of some 150 TCR beta chains associated with cytomegalovirus. The authors suggested that the approach could potentially be generalized to other disease states and immunological phenotypes. Subsequent analysis determined that TCRs grouped into clusters in the first cohort also showed a tendency toward co-occurrence across the 120 or so validation repertoires, and approximately 94% of cluster scores exceeded 0. In vitro tests confirmed that three of the cytomegalovirus-associated TCR beta chains recognize cytomegalovirus antigens. Across donors, most TCR sequences were observed very rarely, whereas some public TCRs were present in many individuals.

CDR1 and CDR2 are drawn from the germline V gene (reference sequence): SEHNR, FQNEAQ. The CDR3 has 17 amino acids, counting the end cysteine and phenylalanine. Only the CDR3 portion is preserved as DNA: 51 bases, with reading frame beginning at the first base. Trimming leaves V shorter by 2 bases and J shorter by 4 bases, with the junction holding 9 bases beyond the gene matches. In regard to this clone: Its antigen remains undetermined. No base quality information exists; no much larger clone differs at one position.

Separate from the roughly 700-subject first cohort, the validation cohort of more than 90 subjects was the group to which the donors belonged. Sequencing was done on a sample of PBMCs. The rearrangement combines TRBV7-9 with TRBJ2-7, with 12 junctional bases fitting TRBD1. The receptor's source is a woman younger than 30 in good health and CMV-seropositive. The CDR3 protein: CASSLLPGQGARYEQYF. In nucleotide form, the sequence is TGTGCCAGCAGCTTATTACCGGGACAGGGGGCGCGATACGAGCAGTACTTC.